This TCR beta chain was found in a study of blood T cell repertoires in COVID-19. Study-level background: Samples representing acute and convalescent COVID-19 were sourced from the United States, Italy and Spain.

V shed 4 bases, J shed 2 bases, and the junction held 3 bases outside the gene matches. Germline V gene lookup returns CDR1 SGHRS and CDR2 YFSETQ. CDR3 length: 14 amino acids. Produced via immunoSEQ multiplex PCR; TCRdb's table is partial and in-frame only. This sample has 110,000 or so clones, with roughly 80% found just once. The TCR was taken from a man in his forties or fifties with acute or convalescent COVID-19. The chain uses TRBV5-1 and TRBJ2-7; 10 nucleotides match TRBD1. The sample taken for sequencing was peripheral blood. The CDR3 bases are TGCGCCAGCAGCCACGGACAGGGGGCCTACGAGCAGTACTTC. Translating gives CASSHGQGAYEQYF.